The entry below gives a single TCR beta chain sequence along with its context. No antigen is known for it. The data were produced by immunoSEQ multiplex PCR, yet TCRdb's version contains in-frame clones alone and is incomplete. The sample shows some 140,000 clones, approximately 86% of them seen only once. The validation cohort, a group of 130 or so subjects, included the donors and was separate from the roughly 670-subject first cohort. The data are from a study of cytomegalovirus exposure and HLA in healthy donors. Study background: The 650 to 850 first-cohort repertoires and the roughly 120 validation repertoires shared the same platform, a later analysis reported.

Notes on the study in general: The classifier reportedly diagnosed cytomegalovirus status with high specificity and sensitivity.

The CDR3 runs 14 residues. Germline trimming cut 5 bases from V and 1 base from J; bases unmatched to any gene: 4. Germline V gene lookup returns CDR1 SGHNT and CDR2 YENEEA. What was sequenced was PBMCs. This chain connects TRBV11-3 to TRBJ1-1, with 7 positions matching TRBD1. The source is a man aged 18 to 29 in good health and CMV-seropositive. In nucleotides, the CDR3 is TGTGCCAGCAGCGCCCGGACAGGGAACACTGAAGCTTTCTTT. It specifies CASSARTGNTEAFF. Complete variable domain (other parts from reference TRBV11-3 and TRBJ1-1): EAGVVQSPRYKIIEKKQPVAFWCNPISGHNTLYWYLQNLGQGPELLIRYENEEAVDDSQLPKDRFSAERLKGVDSTLKIQPAELGDSAVYLCASSARTGNTEAFFGQGTRLTVV.